This TCR beta chain was retrieved from a study of vaccination and CD4 T cells after COVID-19. Treatment reported: roughly 10-day PBMC culture with coronavirus spike peptide pools or control peptides (ViraFEST assay). Between the trimmed V and J ends, which lost 5 bases and 5 bases, there was a span of 18 bases. From germline, CDR1 is MNHNS and CDR2 SASEGT. This CDR3 spans 15 amino acids. Sequencing of the DNA from cultured CD4+ T cells was carried out with the Oncomine TCR Beta short-read assay. TCRdb fed the PCR reads into MiXCR, producing one record per CDR3 protein. The data show about 20,000 distinct CDR3 sequences, 53% seen once. The sample holds a few counts of this clonotype. Its antigen is as yet unknown.

Specimen: CD4+ T cells from blood, cultured in vitro, collected before SARS-CoV-2 vaccination. This clonotype was obtained from a human donor who had recovered from COVID-19. The V gene is TRBV6-1, the J gene TRBJ1-2; tentatively, D is TRBD1 (5 bases). This chain's CDR3 is CASSLTPGPTYGYTF. CDR3 sequence (DNA): TGTGCCAGCAGTCTGACTCCGGGGCCGACATATGGCTACACCTTC.